This T cell receptor (beta chain) was identified during a study of cytomegalovirus exposure and HLA in healthy donors. Regarding the study as a whole: Productive status was seen about 90% or about 30% of the time for most TCR beta V segments in an earlier analysis. By HLA locus, TCR association rates varied in a later analysis, with DRB1 showing the most and HLA-C the fewest. In vitro data verified a few CMV-associated chains as specific for CMV antigens.

The germline V gene has CDR1 SGHTA and CDR2 FQGNSA. The CDR3 extends over 19 amino acids. Losses at the gene ends were 5 bases for V and 0 bases for J; bases not matched to a gene: 10. It was with 60 Vbeta and 13 Jbeta primers that the PCR ran. Repertoires were generated with immunoSEQ multiplex PCR, while TCRdb's copy carries only in-frame clones and drops some. The sample yields over 200,000 clones, 55% to 75% seen once. In the case of this clone: The antigen is unknown.

The sequenced sample was PBMCs. V usage is TRBV7-2 and J usage is TRBJ2-5; 15 nucleotides match TRBD2. The clonotype was recovered from a man in his forties in good health and CMV-seropositive. The CDR3 DNA is TGTGCCAGCAGCCCAGGGACTAGCGGGGGGCAAAGGTACCAAGAGACCCAGTACTTC. It yields the protein CASSPGTSGGQRYQETQYF.